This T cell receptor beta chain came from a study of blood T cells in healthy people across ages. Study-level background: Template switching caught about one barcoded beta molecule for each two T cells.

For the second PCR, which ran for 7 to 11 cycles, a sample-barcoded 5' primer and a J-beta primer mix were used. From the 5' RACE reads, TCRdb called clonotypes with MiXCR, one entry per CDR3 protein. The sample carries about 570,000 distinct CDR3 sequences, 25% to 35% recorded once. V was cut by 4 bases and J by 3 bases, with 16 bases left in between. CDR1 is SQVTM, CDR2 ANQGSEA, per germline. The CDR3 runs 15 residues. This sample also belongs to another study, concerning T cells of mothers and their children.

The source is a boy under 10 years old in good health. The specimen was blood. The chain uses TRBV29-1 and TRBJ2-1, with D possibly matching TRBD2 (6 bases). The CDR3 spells CSVARDSSFYNEQFF. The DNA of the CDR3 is TGCAGCGTTGCACGGGACTCCTCTTTCTACAATGAGCAGTTCTTC.